Sequencing of this TCR beta chain was carried out in a study of T cell responses to AZD1222 COVID-19 vaccine. Measured with immunoSEQ multiplex PCR; TCRdb has only the in-frame clones, and not every one. Of about 150,000 clones listed, approximately 90% are singletons. The CDR3 extends over 13 amino acids. V lost 6 bases and J lost 6; bases outside the gene matches: 7. The V gene's germline CDR1 is MNHEY and CDR2 SVGAGI. This sequence originates from an adult who received the AZD1222 COVID-19 vaccine. The chain uses TRBV6-5 and TRBJ1-2; 7 bases are shared with TRBD1. The sample was peripheral blood, taken 28 days after the second AZD1222 dose. For the CDR3, the DNA is TGTGCCAGCAGCTACGTGACAGGGCATGGCTACACCTTC. It translates to CASSYVTGHGYTF.